Listed below are T cell receptor beta chains from one sample, sequenced in a study of T cell changes during pregnancy in multiple sclerosis. Assay: immunoSEQ multiplex PCR; the TCRdb copy retains only in-frame clones and omits some. The sample has more than 70,000 clones, just over 90% seen once. The material was peripheral blood, obtained in the second trimester of pregnancy. The receptors come from a female donor with multiple sclerosis, enrolled in a pregnancy study. Both conserved end residues are part of each CDR3. Each record gives: clone size, J gene, V gene, D gene, CDR3 protein, CDR3 DNA. The D gene is left open where the match is weak. The size entry is marked missing in some rows and otherwise reads once, few, many or a size class.

clone size: NA
J gene: TRBJ1-1
V gene: TRBV6-6
D gene: NA
CDR3 protein: CASSSLSGAPAEAFF
CDR3 DNA: TGTGCCAGCAGTTCTCTCTCAGGGGCACCGGCTGAAGCTTTCTTT

clone size: once
J gene: TRBJ2-3
V gene: TRBV5-1
D gene: NA
CDR3 protein: CASSLLYETDTQYF
CDR3 DNA: TGCGCCAGCAGCCTTCTCTATGAAACAGATACGCAGTATTTT

clone size: NA
J gene: TRBJ2-1
V gene: TRBV7-9
D gene: NA
CDR3 protein: CASSPQRGVYNEQFF
CDR3 DNA: TGTGCCAGCAGCCCACAGCGCGGGGTGTACAATGAGCAGTTCTTC

clone size: NA
J gene: TRBJ2-7
V gene: TRBV19
D gene: NA
CDR3 protein: CASKDAGGSRPGEQYF
CDR3 DNA: TGTGCCAGTAAGGATGCCGGAGGCAGCCGCCCGGGGGAGCAGTACTTC

clone size: medium-sized
J gene: TRBJ1-2
V gene: TRBV5-5
D gene: TRBD1
CDR3 protein: CASSSGTALLGYTF
CDR3 DNA: TGTGCCAGCAGCTCCGGGACAGCCCTCCTTGGCTACACCTTC

clone size: NA
J gene: TRBJ2-1
V gene: TRBV9
D gene: NA
CDR3 protein: CASSVVGAGLNNEQFF
CDR3 DNA: TGTGCCAGCAGCGTAGTAGGCGCGGGACTGAACAATGAGCAGTTCTTC

clone size: NA
J gene: TRBJ1-5
V gene: TRBV5-5
D gene: NA
CDR3 protein: CASSPPGTNQPQHF
CDR3 DNA: TGTGCCAGCAGCCCTCCCGGGACAAATCAGCCCCAGCATTTT

clone size: NA
J gene: TRBJ1-2
V gene: TRBV7-6
D gene: TRBD1
CDR3 protein: CASSSLDRGHGYTF
CDR3 DNA: TGTGCCAGCAGCTCGCTGGACAGGGGACATGGCTACACCTTC

clone size: once
J gene: TRBJ2-7
V gene: TRBV18
D gene: NA
CDR3 protein: CASSPESYEQYF
CDR3 DNA: TGTGCCAGCTCACCAGAGAGCTACGAGCAGTACTTC

clone size: few
J gene: TRBJ1-1
V gene: TRBV19
D gene: TRBD1
CDR3 protein: CASRTRDRERTEAFF
CDR3 DNA: TGTGCCAGTAGAACCCGGGACAGGGAGAGGACTGAAGCTTTCTTT

clone size: NA
J gene: TRBJ2-2
V gene: TRBV6-5
D gene: TRBD1
CDR3 protein: CASTLIPGQSGELFF
CDR3 DNA: TGTGCCAGCACCCTCATCCCGGGACAGTCCGGGGAGCTGTTTTTT

clone size: NA
J gene: TRBJ1-6
V gene: TRBV5-6
D gene: NA
CDR3 protein: CASSLGQGSYNSPLHF
CDR3 DNA: TGTGCCAGCAGCTTGGGTCAGGGCTCCTATAATTCACCCCTCCACTTT

clone size: NA
J gene: TRBJ2-7
V gene: TRBV10-3
D gene: TRBD1
CDR3 protein: CAITSTGGNSSYEQYF
CDR3 DNA: TGTGCCATCACTTCGACAGGGGGCAACTCTTCGTACGAGCAGTACTTC

clone size: NA
J gene: TRBJ1-5
V gene: TRBV6-5
D gene: NA
CDR3 protein: CASRRGVNQPQHF
CDR3 DNA: TGTGCCAGCAGACGGGGGGTAAATCAGCCCCAGCATTTT

clone size: NA
J gene: TRBJ1-1
V gene: TRBV5-4
D gene: NA
CDR3 protein: CASSQTAMNTEAFF
CDR3 DNA: TGTGCCAGCAGTCAAACAGCCATGAACACTGAAGCTTTCTTT

clone size: NA
J gene: TRBJ2-7
V gene: TRBV7-2
D gene: NA
CDR3 protein: CASSPFEAYEQYF
CDR3 DNA: TGTGCCAGCAGCCCTTTTGAAGCGTACGAGCAGTACTTC

clone size: once
J gene: TRBJ1-1
V gene: TRBV27
D gene: NA
CDR3 protein: CASSLAIRSEAFF
CDR3 DNA: TGTGCCAGCAGTTTAGCAATTCGGTCTGAAGCTTTCTTT

clone size: NA
J gene: TRBJ2-6
V gene: TRBV4-1
D gene: TRBD2
CDR3 protein: CASSQGLLAGGSGANVLTF
CDR3 DNA: TGCGCCAGCAGCCAAGGACTACTAGCGGGGGGCTCTGGGGCCAACGTCCTGACTTTC

clone size: NA
J gene: TRBJ1-2
V gene: TRBV9
D gene: NA
CDR3 protein: CASSVTDSRTYGYTF
CDR3 DNA: TGTGCCAGCAGCGTCACGGACAGCCGAACCTATGGCTACACCTTC

clone size: NA
J gene: TRBJ2-5
V gene: TRBV7-8
D gene: NA
CDR3 protein: CASSLVWGGEETQYF
CDR3 DNA: TGTGCCAGCAGCTTAGTTTGGGGCGGGGAGGAGACCCAGTACTTC

clone size: NA
J gene: TRBJ1-1
V gene: TRBV29-1
D gene: TRBD1
CDR3 protein: CSGTGLREAFF
CDR3 DNA: TGCAGCGGGACAGGATTGCGTGAAGCTTTCTTT

clone size: few
J gene: TRBJ1-5
V gene: TRBV5-1
D gene: NA
CDR3 protein: CASSFGSNQPQHF
CDR3 DNA: TGCGCCAGCAGCTTCGGTAGCAATCAGCCCCAGCATTTT

clone size: NA
J gene: TRBJ1-3
V gene: TRBV7-9
D gene: NA
CDR3 protein: CASSLTDTIYF
CDR3 DNA: TGTGCCAGCAGCTTGACAGACACCATATATTTT

clone size: NA
J gene: TRBJ1-4
V gene: TRBV15
D gene: TRBD1
CDR3 protein: CATQGQGYEKLFF
CDR3 DNA: TGTGCCACTCAAGGACAGGGTTATGAAAAACTGTTTTTT

clone size: NA
J gene: TRBJ1-4
V gene: TRBV29-1
D gene: NA
CDR3 protein: CSVEDGGGKLFF
CDR3 DNA: TGCAGCGTTGAGGATGGGGGGGGAAAACTGTTTTTT

clone size: NA
J gene: TRBJ1-1
V gene: TRBV7-6
D gene: TRBD1
CDR3 protein: CASSQNRGRVTEAFF
CDR3 DNA: TGTGCCAGCAGCCAAAATAGGGGGCGCGTCACTGAAGCTTTCTTT

clone size: NA
J gene: TRBJ2-5
V gene: TRBV9
D gene: TRBD2
CDR3 protein: CASSPEWGGSWVETQYF
CDR3 DNA: TGTGCCAGCAGCCCCGAGTGGGGGGGGTCTTGGGTGGAGACCCAGTACTTC

clone size: few
J gene: TRBJ2-1
V gene: TRBV27
D gene: TRBD2
CDR3 protein: CASRLAGGPGEQFF
CDR3 DNA: TGTGCCAGCCGACTAGCGGGGGGGCCGGGTGAGCAGTTCTTC

clone size: NA
J gene: TRBJ2-5
V gene: TRBV6-1
D gene: NA
CDR3 protein: CASSDPGAEETQYF
CDR3 DNA: TGTGCCAGCAGTGACCCGGGAGCGGAGGAGACCCAGTACTTC

clone size: once
J gene: TRBJ1-2
V gene: TRBV19
D gene: TRBD1
CDR3 protein: CASSIPPGQGNGYTF
CDR3 DNA: TGTGCCAGTAGTATACCGCCGGGACAGGGGAATGGCTACACCTTC

clone size: NA
J gene: TRBJ2-1
V gene: TRBV7-9
D gene: TRBD1
CDR3 protein: CASSRTGLLNEQFF
CDR3 DNA: TGTGCCAGCAGCCGGACAGGCCTCTTGAATGAGCAGTTCTTC

clone size: NA
J gene: TRBJ1-1
V gene: TRBV20-1
D gene: TRBD1
CDR3 protein: CSADRGKAFF
CDR3 DNA: TGCAGTGCCGACAGGGGGAAAGCTTTCTTT

clone size: NA
J gene: TRBJ2-5
V gene: TRBV6-1
D gene: NA
CDR3 protein: CASSESPGASSETQYF
CDR3 DNA: TGTGCCAGCAGTGAATCCCCAGGGGCCTCATCGGAGACCCAGTACTTC

clone size: NA
J gene: TRBJ2-1
V gene: TRBV4-1
D gene: TRBD1
CDR3 protein: CASSQDRTGWEQFF
CDR3 DNA: TGCGCCAGCAGCCAGGATCGGACAGGCTGGGAGCAGTTCTTC

clone size: NA
J gene: TRBJ1-5
V gene: TRBV7-9
D gene: NA
CDR3 protein: CASSQGGSQPQHF
CDR3 DNA: TGTGCCAGCAGCCAGGGAGGGAGTCAGCCCCAGCATTTT

clone size: once
J gene: TRBJ1-1
V gene: TRBV12-5
D gene: NA
CDR3 protein: CASGSQGFTEAFF
CDR3 DNA: TGTGCTAGTGGTTCCCAGGGCTTCACTGAAGCTTTCTTT

clone size: NA
J gene: TRBJ2-3
V gene: TRBV19
D gene: NA
CDR3 protein: CASNLPGDTQYF
CDR3 DNA: TGTGCCAGTAACCTACCAGGGGATACGCAGTATTTT

clone size: NA
J gene: TRBJ2-7
V gene: TRBV7-8
D gene: NA
CDR3 protein: CASSLVDTPTEQYF
CDR3 DNA: TGTGCCAGCAGCTTGGTAGACACACCGACCGAGCAGTACTTC

clone size: NA
J gene: TRBJ1-2
V gene: TRBV6-1
D gene: TRBD1
CDR3 protein: CASSEQGQGIYGYTF
CDR3 DNA: TGTGCCAGCAGTGAACAGGGACAGGGGATCTATGGCTACACCTTC

clone size: few
J gene: TRBJ1-6
V gene: TRBV28
D gene: TRBD1
CDR3 protein: CASQGTAVSYNSPLHF
CDR3 DNA: TGTGCCAGCCAGGGGACAGCCGTCTCCTATAATTCACCCCTCCACTTT

clone size: NA
J gene: TRBJ1-6
V gene: TRBV27
D gene: NA
CDR3 protein: CASSLQGWLSYNSPLHF
CDR3 DNA: TGTGCCAGCAGTTTGCAGGGGTGGCTCTCCTATAATTCACCCCTCCACTTT

clone size: NA
J gene: TRBJ2-2
V gene: TRBV7-2
D gene: NA
CDR3 protein: CASSRDPGSGWELFF
CDR3 DNA: TGTGCCAGCAGCCGGGACCCCGGAAGCGGGTGGGAGCTGTTTTTT